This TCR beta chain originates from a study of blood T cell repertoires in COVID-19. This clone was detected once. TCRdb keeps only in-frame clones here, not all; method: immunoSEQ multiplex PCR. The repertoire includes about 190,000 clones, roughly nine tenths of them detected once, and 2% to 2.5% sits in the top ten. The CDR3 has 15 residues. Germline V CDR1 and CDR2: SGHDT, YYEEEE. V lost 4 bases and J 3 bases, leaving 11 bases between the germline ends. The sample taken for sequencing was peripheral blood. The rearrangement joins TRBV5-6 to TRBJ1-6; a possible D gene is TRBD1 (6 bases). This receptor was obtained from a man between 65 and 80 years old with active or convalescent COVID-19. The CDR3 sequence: CASSPGHLYNSPLHF. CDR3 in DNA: TGTGCCAGCAGCCCGGGACACCTCTATAATTCACCCCTCCACTTT.